This note documents a single T cell receptor (beta chain) sequence. The data derive from a study of blood T cell repertoires in COVID-19. Study-wide context: Whether acute or convalescent, the COVID-19 samples came from the United States, Italy and Spain.

In the authors' workflow: Researchers report that nucleated cell counts were estimated from reference gene primer amplification. The repertoire was sequenced with immunoSEQ multiplex PCR; TCRdb's copy has only in-frame clones and lacks some. V and J calls and clone size come straight from that table; D and trimming were deduced from the DNA. In the table there are approximately 110,000 clones, more than 70% of which are singletons. CDR1 and CDR2 (germline): KGHDR, SFDVKD. The junction had 9 bases not matched to a gene; V was cut back by 12 bases and J by 7 bases. There are 13 residues in the CDR3. Material: peripheral blood. J is TRBJ2-2 and V is TRBV24-1; 8 nucleotides align to TRBD2. This receptor was taken from a woman in her seventies who had recovered from COVID-19. CDR3 residues: CAPTGGVNGELFF. The CDR3 region has the DNA TGTGCCCCCACGGGAGGGGTCAACGGGGAGCTGTTTTTT.